Below, 16 T cell receptor beta chains from the same sample are listed, as sequenced in a study of CD8+ T cells in alopecia areata. After isolation, RNA underwent reverse transcription to generate cDNA as the sequencing template. Using immunoSEQ multiplex PCR, the repertoire was profiled, and TCRdb retains in-frame clones only, with some absent. The profile shows about 150,000 clones, around 50% of them singletons. Input material: CD4+ T cells sorted from blood. Receptor source: a human donor with alopecia areata.

This chain's CDR3 is CASSEEGLAGELFF. The CDR3 coding sequence is TGTGCCAGCAGTGAAGAGGGCCTGGCCGGGGAGCTGTTTTTT. This chain connects TRBV2 to TRBJ2-2; no clear D gene. Germline values: CDR1 SNHLY, CDR2 FYNNEI. The ends were cut back, 1 base at V and 6 bases at J, with 9 bases in the middle. This CDR3 comprises 14 residues.

This clone was recorded only once. This chain links TRBV2 with TRBJ1-2; D is undetermined. Germline-derived CDR1 and CDR2 are SNHLY and FYNNEI. The CDR3 runs to 13 residues. The ends were cut back, 8 bases at V and 0 bases at J, with 10 bases in the middle. The CDR3 spells CASEREANYGYTF. The CDR3 bases are TGTGCCAGCGAACGGGAAGCTAACTATGGCTACACCTTC.

In regard to this clone: At one end, the junction sequence differs from germline, possibly due to a read error. The rearrangement joins TRBV7-7 to TRBJ2-1; D not resolved. Germline CDR1 SSHAT, CDR2 FNYEAQ (reference sequence). CDR3 length: 13 amino acids. The DNA for the CDR3 is TGTGCTAGCAGCTTGTCTAATAACAATGAGCAGTTCTTC. Translated, it gives CASSLSNNNEQFF. Complete variable domain (other parts from reference TRBV7-7 and TRBJ2-1): GAGVSQSPRYKVTKRGQDVTLRCDPISSHATLYWYQQALGQGPEFLTYFNYEAQPDKSGLPSDRFSAERPEGSISTLTIQRTEQRDSAMYRCASSLSNNNEQFFGPGTRLTVL.

This sequence joins TRBV18 and TRBJ2-5; D is ambiguous. CDR3 length equals 12 residues. Germline lookup yields CDR1 KGHSH and CDR2 LQKENI. Trimming cost V 2 bases and J 5 bases, with 6 bases left between them. DNA of the CDR3: TGTGCCAGCTCACCATGGACGGAGACCCAGTACTTC. It encodes CASSPWTETQYF. Full variable domain (remainder filled in from reference TRBV18 and TRBJ2-5): NAGVMQNPRHLVRRRGQEARLRCSPMKGHSHVYWYRQLPEEGLKFMVYLQKENIIDESGMPKERFSAEFPKEGPSILRIQQVVRGDSAAYFCASSPWTETQYFGPGTRLLVL.

The V call is TRBV5-1, the J call TRBJ2-1; TRBD2 aligns across 10 bases. Germline assignment: CDR1 SGHRS and CDR2 YFSETQ. CDR3 length: 16 amino acids. The ends lost 3 bases at V and 5 bases at J; junction bases unmatched: 8. The CDR3 sequence: CASSSIAGGRNNEQFF. CDR3 nucleotides: TGCGCCAGCAGCTCCATAGCGGGAGGCCGTAACAATGAGCAGTTCTTC.

The CDR3 spells CASRPRDRYTEAFF. The DNA for the CDR3 is TGTGCCAGCAGGCCTCGGGACCGGTACACTGAAGCTTTCTTT. The chain couples TRBV5-6 to TRBJ1-1, with D maybe TRBD1 (5 bases). This CDR3 is 14 amino acids long. Germline values: CDR1 SGHDT, CDR2 YYEEEE. Trimming removed 5 bases from V and 3 bases from J, with 14 bases in between.

This clone was observed a handful of times. The chain recombines TRBV7-9 with TRBJ1-2; D is unresolved. Per the germline V gene, CDR1 is SEHNR and CDR2 is FQNEAQ (reference sequence). The V end was cut by 7 bases, the J end by 7 bases, with 19 bases between. The CDR3 length is 14 residues. CDR3 amino acids: CASNPVTGSLGYTF. As DNA, the CDR3 is TGTGCCAGCAACCCCGTAACTGGGAGTCTTGGCTACACCTTC.

The CDR3 nucleotides are TGTGCCACCGGGACAGGGGGGAGCAGGGAAAACATTCAGTACTTC. This codes for CATGTGGSRENIQYF. The rearrangement links TRBV10-3 to TRBJ2-4; 11 nucleotides line up with TRBD1. CDR3 length: 15 residues. From germline, CDR1 is ENHRY and CDR2 SYGVKD. Unmatched junction bases numbered 10, after V lost 10 bases and J lost 5 bases.

V and J are TRBV28 and TRBJ2-5; D uncertain. The CDR3 loop spans 16 amino acids. Trimming removed 6 bases from V and 7 bases from J, with 24 bases in between. Germline CDR1 and CDR2: MDHEN and SYDVKM. CDR3 sequence reads: CASSQGRQAAPRTQYF. The CDR3 nucleotides read TGTGCCAGCAGCCAAGGGCGTCAAGCTGCCCCAAGGACCCAGTACTTC.

V usage is TRBV19 and J usage is TRBJ2-3; D unclear. Deletions cut 3 bases from V and 4 bases from J, with 5 bases between. CDR1 is LNHDA and CDR2 is SQIVND in the germline V gene (reference sequence). The CDR3 is 12 residues long. CDR3 sequence (DNA): TGTGCCAGTAGTATGCGGTCAGATACGCAGTATTTT. Translated: CASSMRSDTQYF.

This clone was detected only a few times. The gene calls are TRBV7-9 and TRBJ1-2, with TRBD1 matching 8 bases. CDR3 length: 13 residues. After removal of 5 bases from V and 7 bases from J, the junction contained 6 bases not matched to a gene. Per the germline V gene, CDR1 is SEHNR and CDR2 is FQNEAQ (reference sequence). The CDR3 coding sequence is TGTGCCAGCAGCCCAAGGACAGGGTCTGGCTACACCTTC. Its protein product is CASSPRTGSGYTF.

V is TRBV14 and J is TRBJ2-7; tentative D call: TRBD1 (6 bases). Germline lookup yields CDR1 SGHDN and CDR2 FVKESK. This CDR3 contains 15 residues. Between the trimmed V and J ends, which lost 4 bases and 4 bases, there was a span of 17 bases. The CDR3 reads CASSPTWTETYEQYF. The CDR3 DNA sequence: TGTGCCAGCAGCCCTACTTGGACAGAGACATACGAGCAGTACTTC.

The table lists this clone with a few counts. The rearrangement uses TRBV7-9 and TRBJ1-2; weak D call: TRBD1 (5 bases). This CDR3 has 14 residues. Germline loops: CDR1 SEHNR, CDR2 FQNEAQ (reference sequence). Trimming pared 5 bases from V and 0 bases from J, leaving 10 bases between. Here the CDR3 DNA reads TGTGCCAGCAGCCACCCGGGGCCTAACTATGGCTACACCTTC. Residues: CASSHPGPNYGYTF.

This clone was seen a few times. This rearrangement joins TRBV18 to TRBJ1-1, with TRBD1 as a possible D gene (6 bases). The CDR3 sequence is 13 residues long. The germline V gene has CDR1 KGHSH and CDR2 LQKENI. V dropped 4 bases and J dropped 4 bases, with 10 bases sitting between them. DNA of the CDR3: TGTGCCAGCTCACAACAGGGTACCACTGAAGCTTTCTTT. As protein: CASSQQGTTEAFF.

Only a few counts were recorded for this clone. The gene calls are TRBV28 and TRBJ2-1, with D possibly matching TRBD2 (5 bases). The CDR3 runs 17 residues. V lost 8 bases to trimming and J lost 3 bases, with 23 bases between them. CDR1 and CDR2 from the germline V gene are MDHEN and SYDVKM. The CDR3 protein is CASHLEDLGGSYNEQFF. DNA for the CDR3: TGTGCCAGCCACCTGGAGGACTTGGGTGGGAGCTACAATGAGCAGTTCTTC.

This clone was counted a few times. The V gene is TRBV27, the J gene TRBJ2-1; TRBD1 is a possible D gene (5 bases). The germline V and J ends were trimmed by 5 bases and 2 bases, with 19 bases remaining between them. The CDR3 covers 17 residues. CDR1 is MNHEY and CDR2 is SMNVEV in the germline V gene (reference sequence). The CDR3 is CASSAVRMGPTYNEQFF. CDR3 coding DNA: TGTGCCAGCAGTGCAGTTAGAATGGGGCCAACCTACAATGAGCAGTTCTTC.